Listed below are T cell receptor beta chains from one sample, sequenced in a study of blood T cells in healthy people across ages. Via MiXCR, TCRdb re-called the 5' RACE reads, giving one row per CDR3 protein. The table records approximately 850,000 distinct CDR3 sequences, around 42% of them present only once. Sequences were obtained from blood. Receptors were obtained from a man aged 55 to 69 in good health. Each CDR3 is given with its conserved first and last residue. Each record gives: D gene, J gene, V gene, clone size, CDR3 protein, CDR3 DNA. The D gene is left open where the match is weak. The size field is filled for only some rows; it gives once, few, many or a size class.

-	TRBJ2-7	TRBV20-1	-	CSARDSGTYEQYF	TGCAGTGCTAGAGATTCTGGCACCTACGAGCAGTACTTC
-	TRBJ1-2	TRBV20-1	-	CSASLGGRNYGYTF	TGCAGTGCTAGTTTAGGGGGAAGAAACTATGGCTACACCTTC
-	TRBJ1-4	TRBV5-1	-	CASSLTEGKLFF	TGCGCCAGCAGCCTGACGGAAGGAAAACTGTTTTTT
TRBD1	TRBJ2-2	TRBV20-1	-	CSATGQVNTGELFF	TGCAGTGCTACGGGACAGGTTAACACCGGGGAGCTGTTTTTT
-	TRBJ2-5	TRBV10-3	-	CAISGFKGNQGNQETQYF	TGTGCCATCAGTGGGTTTAAAGGAAATCAGGGGAACCAAGAGACCCAGTACTTC
-	TRBJ2-1	TRBV5-1	-	CASSLMTAEQFF	TGCGCCAGCAGCTTGATGACAGCCGAGCAGTTCTTC
-	TRBJ2-5	TRBV4-1	-	CASSHEGLYNEQYF	TGCGCCAGCAGCCATGAAGGACTGTACAATGAGCAGTACTTC
-	TRBJ2-1	TRBV7-9	-	CASTSVGESTSTFTYNEQFF	TGTGCCAGCACCTCGGTGGGGGAGTCAACGTCCACCTTCACCTACAATGAGCAGTTCTTC
TRBD2	TRBJ2-3	TRBV7-3	-	CASSLRAASGGKTDTQYF	TGTGCCAGCAGCTTAAGAGCGGCTAGCGGGGGGAAAACAGATACGCAGTATTTT
TRBD1	TRBJ2-2	TRBV3-1	few	CASSQGRTGGTGELFF	TGTGCCAGCAGCCAAGGCCGGACAGGGGGGACCGGGGAGCTGTTTTTT
-	TRBJ2-1	TRBV27	-	CASSPYPRLYNEQFF	TGTGCCAGCAGTCCCTACCCTCGCCTCTACAATGAGCAGTTCTTC
-	TRBJ1-5	TRBV27	many	CASSLATGRNQPQHF	TGTGCCAGCAGTTTGGCGACAGGTAGAAATCAGCCCCAGCATTTT
-	TRBJ1-2	TRBV20-1	-	CSAMVTHRDYGYTF	TGCAGTGCTATGGTCACCCACAGAGACTATGGCTACACCTTC
TRBD1	TRBJ1-1	TRBV20-1	-	CSAPRQGAMNTEAFF	TGCAGTGCTCCTCGACAGGGGGCGATGAACACTGAAGCTTTCTTT
-	TRBJ1-4	TRBV28	-	CASSLGRKGLQRTNEKLFF	TGTGCCAGCAGCTTAGGACGGAAAGGGTTACAGCGTACTAATGAAAAACTGTTTTTT
-	TRBJ2-7	TRBV7-9	few	CASSLGPGNEQYF	TGTGCCAGCAGCTTAGGTCCAGGAAACGAGCAGTACTTC
-	TRBJ2-1	TRBV4-1	few	CASSQETGQRYNEQFF	TGCGCCAGCAGCCAAGAGACAGGTCAGCGGTACAATGAGCAGTTCTTC
TRBD2	TRBJ2-1	TRBV7-3	-	CASSPGTSGGNNEQFF	TGTGCCAGCAGCCCTGGGACTAGCGGGGGGAACAATGAGCAGTTCTTC
TRBD1	TRBJ2-7	TRBV9	few	CASSPGDSPSYEQYF	TGTGCCAGCAGCCCTGGGGACAGCCCCTCCTACGAGCAGTACTTC
-	TRBJ2-7	TRBV9	-	CASSAGTALSYEQYF	TGTGCCAGCAGCGCCGGGACGGCACTCTCCTACGAGCAGTACTTC
-	TRBJ2-7	TRBV12-3/TRBV12-4	few	CASSGGTLKASSYEQYF	TGTGCCAGCAGTGGCGGGACCCTTAAAGCTAGCTCCTACGAGCAGTACTTC
TRBD2	TRBJ2-7	TRBV18	few	CASSLPSGGVSSYEQYF	TGTGCCAGCTCACTACCCTCGGGGGGTGTCAGCTCCTACGAGCAGTACTTC
-	TRBJ2-1	TRBV11-2	-	CASGDVRRGGRGNEQFF	TGTGCCAGCGGGGACGTACGTAGGGGGGGCCGGGGGAATGAGCAGTTCTTC
-	TRBJ2-7	TRBV5-6	-	CASSSNTWYYEQYF	TGTGCCAGCAGCAGCAATACGTGGTACTACGAGCAGTACTTC
TRBD2	TRBJ2-7	TRBV7-9	few	CASAAGSYEQYF	TGTGCCTCGGCAGCGGGGAGCTACGAGCAGTACTTC
TRBD2	TRBJ2-1	TRBV5-1	-	CASSLSLAGGQSYNEQFF	TGCGCCAGCAGCTTGTCACTAGCGGGGGGGCAATCCTACAATGAGCAGTTCTTC
-	TRBJ2-4	TRBV5-5	few	CASSSSQGTAKNIQYF	TGTGCCAGCAGCTCCAGCCAAGGGACAGCCAAAAACATTCAGTACTTC
-	TRBJ2-7	TRBV4-1	many	CASSQDWALEQYF	TGCGCCAGCAGCCAAGATTGGGCGCTCGAGCAGTACTTC
-	TRBJ1-2	TRBV4-3	-	CASSPWRGGNYGYTF	TGCGCCAGCAGCCCGTGGAGGGGGGGGAACTATGGCTACACCTTC
TRBD1	TRBJ1-2	TRBV11-2	few	CASSLGDRGGLGYTF	TGTGCCAGCAGCTTAGGGGACAGGGGAGGACTTGGCTACACCTTC
-	TRBJ2-2	TRBV5-1	-	CASSLDSLNTGELFF	TGCGCCAGCAGCTTAGACAGCCTTAACACCGGGGAGCTGTTTTTT